Listed below are T cell receptor beta chains from one sample, sequenced in a study of T-cell memory formation after mild COVID-19. TCRdb itself ran the 5' RACE reads through MiXCR, one entry per CDR3 protein. Among hundreds of thousands of distinct CDR3 sequences, about 20% were seen once, and the ten largest hold around 13%. The specimen was PBMCs or a T cell subset sorted from them (not recorded which). Source of these receptors: an adult woman who had mild COVID-19 (a few samples of this study predate the infection). Cell type and time point are not known. Both conserved end residues are part of each CDR3. The order of the fields is V gene, D gene, J gene, clone size, CDR3 protein, CDR3 DNA. The D gene is left open where the match is weak. Size is omitted from some rows. Given values are once, few, many or a class for expanded clones.

>TRBV27|-|TRBJ1-1|few
CASSFLSGVTEAFF
TGTGCCAGCAGTTTTTTATCAGGGGTGACTGAAGCTTTCTTT
>TRBV12-3/TRBV12-4|TRBD2|TRBJ2-5|many
CASSPGRASGNQETQYF
TGTGCCAGCAGCCCCGGGAGGGCTAGCGGGAACCAAGAGACCCAGTACTTC
>TRBV11-3|-|TRBJ2-1|many
CASSPPLFF
TGTGCCAGTAGCCCGCCATTATTCTTC
>TRBV5-6|TRBD2|TRBJ2-4|-
CASSSRGGLKNIQYF
TGTGCCAGCAGCTCGCGGGGGGGCCTCAAAAACATTCAGTACTTC
>TRBV12-3/TRBV12-4|-|TRBJ2-5|many
CATSAKHRVQWSQETQYF
TGTGCCACCTCCGCCAAACACAGGGTGCAGTGGAGCCAAGAGACCCAGTACTTC
>TRBV4-1|-|TRBJ1-2|few
CASSQGPKNEGGYTF
TGCGCCAGCAGCCAAGGTCCAAAAAACGAAGGAGGCTACACCTTC
>TRBV20-1|-|TRBJ1-6|few
CSARDPLESPLHF
TGCAGTGCTAGAGACCCGTTGGAATCACCCCTCCACTTT
>TRBV20-1|-|TRBJ1-1|-
CSASPGTANTEAFF
TGCAGTGCGAGTCCCGGGACGGCGAACACTGAAGCTTTCTTT
>TRBV24-1|-|TRBJ2-5|-
CATSDLQEAAQETQYF
TGTGCCACCAGTGATTTGCAAGAGGCGGCACAAGAGACCCAGTACTTC
>TRBV20-1|-|TRBJ2-3|few
CSAGPGGTDTQYF
TGCAGTGCTGGACCCGGGGGCACAGATACGCAGTATTTT
>TRBV20-1|TRBD2|TRBJ2-1|-
CSARTSGRRNEQFF
TGCAGTGCTAGGACTAGCGGGAGGAGAAATGAGCAGTTCTTC
>TRBV5-4|-|TRBJ2-3|-
CASSFEGEWTDTQYF
TGTGCCAGCAGCTTTGAGGGGGAATGGACAGATACGCAGTATTTT
>TRBV5-1|-|TRBJ2-6|-
CASSLSKGSALDSGANVLTF
TGCGCCAGCAGCTTGAGCAAAGGGTCTGCCCTGGATTCTGGGGCCAACGTCCTGACTTTC
>TRBV7-3|TRBD2|TRBJ2-3|-
CASSITGTSGTDTQYF
TGTGCCAGCAGCATCACCGGGACTAGCGGCACAGATACGCAGTATTTT
>TRBV20-1|-|TRBJ2-7|few
CSARDRGGRGPTYEQYF
TGCAGTGCTAGAGATAGGGGGGGACGAGGGCCCACCTACGAGCAGTACTTC
>TRBV13|-|TRBJ1-4|few
CASSFPRGGENEKLFF
TGTGCCAGCAGCTTCCCCCGCGGGGGCGAAAATGAAAAACTGTTTTTT
>TRBV10-3|-|TRBJ2-1|few
CAISESSLDNEQFF
TGTGCCATCAGTGAGTCTAGCCTTGACAATGAGCAGTTCTTC
>TRBV12-3/TRBV12-4|-|TRBJ2-5|-
CASSGHGETQYF
TGTGCCAGCTCAGGGCATGGGGAGACCCAGTACTTC
>TRBV12-3/TRBV12-4|-|TRBJ2-7|few
CASSFGWRWRYF
TGTGCCAGCAGTTTCGGGTGGCGGTGGCGGTACTTC
>TRBV12-3/TRBV12-4|TRBD2|TRBJ2-3|-
CASSGRGGELRYF
TGTGCCAGCAGTGGGAGGGGCGGGGAGCTACGGTATTTT
>TRBV24-1|-|TRBJ2-1|few
CASPRQDYNEQFF
TGTGCCTCCCCCAGACAGGACTACAATGAGCAGTTCTTC
>TRBV4-2|-|TRBJ1-2|-
CASSQEVGANYGYTF
TGTGCCAGCAGCCAAGAGGTGGGAGCTAACTATGGCTACACCTTC
>TRBV7-8|-|TRBJ1-3|few
CASSLVGVTSGNTIYF
TGTGCCAGCAGCTTAGTGGGAGTGACTTCGGGAAACACCATATATTTT
>TRBV5-1|-|TRBJ2-1|-
CASSDHHNEQFF
TGCGCCAGCAGTGACCACCACAATGAGCAGTTCTTC
>TRBV7-2|-|TRBJ1-2|few
CASSLVWDPNAGYTF
TGTGCCAGCAGCTTAGTTTGGGATCCCAATGCGGGCTACACCTTC
>TRBV6-1|-|TRBJ2-7|-
CASGWQGYEQYF
TGTGCCAGCGGGTGGCAGGGCTACGAGCAGTACTTC
>TRBV7-2|-|TRBJ1-1|many
CASSPWTEAFF
TGTGCCAGCAGCCCTTGGACAGAAGCTTTCTTT
>TRBV20-1|TRBD1|TRBJ1-1|-
CSAGDRESMNTEAFF
TGCAGTGCGGGGGACAGGGAATCCATGAACACTGAAGCTTTCTTT
>TRBV12-5|TRBD2|TRBJ2-1|-
CASGLGLAGGEEQFF
TGTGCTAGTGGTTTGGGGCTAGCGGGCGGCGAGGAGCAGTTCTTC
>TRBV9|-|TRBJ1-4|-
CASSVAPEYNEKLFF
TGTGCCAGCAGCGTAGCACCGGAATATAATGAAAAACTGTTTTTT
>TRBV19|TRBD2|TRBJ2-3|-
CASSTKAGGPSGTQYF
TGTGCCAGTAGTACGAAAGCGGGAGGGCCATCGGGTACGCAGTATTTT
>TRBV14|-|TRBJ1-3|-
CASSQDQWPGNTIYF
TGTGCCAGCAGCCAAGACCAATGGCCTGGAAACACCATATATTTT
>TRBV12-3/TRBV12-4|TRBD1|TRBJ2-7|-
CASSLVDRGDEQYF
TGTGCCAGCAGTTTGGTCGACAGGGGTGACGAGCAGTACTTC
>TRBV12-3/TRBV12-4|TRBD1|TRBJ1-5|-
CASLKGQLHLGGPSLVQPQHF
TGTGCCAGCTTAAAGGGACAGCTTCACCTTGGGGGTCCGAGTTTGGTACAGCCCCAGCATTTT
>TRBV7-6|TRBD2|TRBJ2-3|-
CASSLGVPGGIEGTDTQYF
TGTGCCAGCAGCTTAGGGGTCCCCGGGGGGATCGAGGGGACAGATACGCAGTATTTT
>TRBV29-1|TRBD2|TRBJ2-3|-
CSALPGLAGVADTQYF
TGCAGCGCTCTCCCCGGACTAGCGGGAGTAGCAGATACGCAGTATTTT
>TRBV6-5|-|TRBJ2-1|-
CASSYTDLSGEQFF
TGTGCCAGCAGTTACACTGACCTTTCGGGGGAGCAGTTCTTC
>TRBV30|-|TRBJ2-3|-
CAWSVEGTSTDTQYF
TGTGCCTGGAGTGTAGAAGGAACTAGCACAGATACGCAGTATTTT
>TRBV12-3/TRBV12-4|-|TRBJ2-5|many
CASSGTQVRKTQYF
TGTGCCAGCAGCGGGACCCAGGTTCGAAAGACCCAGTACTTC
>TRBV28|-|TRBJ2-3|-
CASTDSYSTDTQYF
TGTGCCAGCACTGATAGTTATAGCACAGATACGCAGTATTTT
>TRBV12-3/TRBV12-4|-|TRBJ2-7|many
CASSQVPGAYEQYF
TGTGCCAGCAGTCAAGTGCCGGGGGCCTACGAGCAGTACTTC